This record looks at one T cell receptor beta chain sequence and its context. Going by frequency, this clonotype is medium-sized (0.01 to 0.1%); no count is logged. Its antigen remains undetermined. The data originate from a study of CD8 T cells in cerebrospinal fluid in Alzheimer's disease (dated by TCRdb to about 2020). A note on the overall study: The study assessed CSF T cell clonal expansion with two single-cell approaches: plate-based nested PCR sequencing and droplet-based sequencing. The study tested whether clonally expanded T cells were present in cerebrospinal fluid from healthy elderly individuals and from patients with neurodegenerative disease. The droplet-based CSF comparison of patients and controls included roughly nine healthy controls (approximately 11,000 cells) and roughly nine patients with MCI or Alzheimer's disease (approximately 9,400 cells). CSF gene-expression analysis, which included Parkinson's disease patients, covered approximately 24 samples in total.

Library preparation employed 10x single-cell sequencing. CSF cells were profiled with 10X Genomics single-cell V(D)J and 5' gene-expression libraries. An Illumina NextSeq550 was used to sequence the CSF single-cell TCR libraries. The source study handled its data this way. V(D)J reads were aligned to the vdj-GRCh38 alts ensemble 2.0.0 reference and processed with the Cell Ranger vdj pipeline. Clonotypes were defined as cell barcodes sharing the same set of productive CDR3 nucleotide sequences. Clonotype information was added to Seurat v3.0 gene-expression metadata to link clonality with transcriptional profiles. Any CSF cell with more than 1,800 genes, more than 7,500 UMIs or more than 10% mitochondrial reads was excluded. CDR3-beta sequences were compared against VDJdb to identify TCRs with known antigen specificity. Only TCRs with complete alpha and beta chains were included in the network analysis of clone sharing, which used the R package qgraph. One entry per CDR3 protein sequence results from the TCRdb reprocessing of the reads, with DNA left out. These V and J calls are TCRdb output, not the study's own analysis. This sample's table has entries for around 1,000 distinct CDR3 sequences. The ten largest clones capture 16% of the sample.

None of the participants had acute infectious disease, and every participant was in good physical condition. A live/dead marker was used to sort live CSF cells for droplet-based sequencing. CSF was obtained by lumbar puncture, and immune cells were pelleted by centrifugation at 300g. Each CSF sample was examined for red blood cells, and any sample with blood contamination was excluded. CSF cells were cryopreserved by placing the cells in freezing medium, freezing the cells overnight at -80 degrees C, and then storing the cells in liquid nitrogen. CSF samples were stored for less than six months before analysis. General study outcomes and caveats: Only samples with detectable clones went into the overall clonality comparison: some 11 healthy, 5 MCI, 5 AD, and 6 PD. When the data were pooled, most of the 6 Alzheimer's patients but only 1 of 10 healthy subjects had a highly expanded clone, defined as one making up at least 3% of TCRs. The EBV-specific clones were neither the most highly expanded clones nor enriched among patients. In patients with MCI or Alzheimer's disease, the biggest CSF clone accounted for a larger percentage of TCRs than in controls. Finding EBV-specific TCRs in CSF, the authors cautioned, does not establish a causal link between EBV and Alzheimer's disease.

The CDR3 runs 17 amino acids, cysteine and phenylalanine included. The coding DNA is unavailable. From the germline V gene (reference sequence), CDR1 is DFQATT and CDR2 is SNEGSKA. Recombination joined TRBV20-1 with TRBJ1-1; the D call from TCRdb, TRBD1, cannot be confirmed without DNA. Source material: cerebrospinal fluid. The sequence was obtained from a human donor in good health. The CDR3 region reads CSASGYGTTFKDTEAFF.